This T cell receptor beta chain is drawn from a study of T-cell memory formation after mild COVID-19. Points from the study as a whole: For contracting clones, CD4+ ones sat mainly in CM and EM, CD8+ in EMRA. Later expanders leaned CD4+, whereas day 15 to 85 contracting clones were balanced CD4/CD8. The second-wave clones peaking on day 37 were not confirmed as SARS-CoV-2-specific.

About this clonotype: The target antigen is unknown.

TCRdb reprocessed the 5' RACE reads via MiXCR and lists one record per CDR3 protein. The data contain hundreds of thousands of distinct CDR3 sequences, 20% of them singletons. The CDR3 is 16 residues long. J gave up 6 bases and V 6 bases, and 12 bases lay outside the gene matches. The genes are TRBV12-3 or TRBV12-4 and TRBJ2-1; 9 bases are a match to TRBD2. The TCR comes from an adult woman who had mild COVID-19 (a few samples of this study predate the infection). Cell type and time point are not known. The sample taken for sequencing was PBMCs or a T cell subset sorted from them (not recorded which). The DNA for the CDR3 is TGTGCCAGCAGGCCAACGTTCGCGGGAGGGACCAATGAGCAGTTCTTC. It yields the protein CASRPTFAGGTNEQFF.